This TCR beta chain was documented in a study of CD8 T cells in Susac syndrome. With random hexamers, reverse transcription was performed on 0.5 to 1 ug of RNA. One entry per CDR3 protein, called by TCRdb with MiXCR from the immunoSEQ multiplex PCR reads. In the table there are some 180,000 distinct CDR3 sequences, over 85% of which are singletons. CDR3 length: 15 residues. V gave up 4 bases and J gave up 0 bases, with 12 bases separating them. Per the germline V gene, CDR1 is SGDLS and CDR2 is YYNGEE. Healthy donors served as the controls. They were matched for age and sex. The sequenced sample was CD4+ T cells from PBMCs. V and J are TRBV9 and TRBJ2-3, with D tentatively TRBD2 (5 bases). This TCR derives from a human donor in good health. The CDR3 here is CASSSTTGSTDTQYF. As DNA, the CDR3 is TGTGCCAGCAGCTCGACGACGGGGAGCACAGATACGCAGTATTTT.